The source of this T cell receptor beta chain is a study of cytomegalovirus exposure and HLA in healthy donors. Germline V lookup: CDR1 SGHAT, CDR2 FQNNGV. V trimming: 2 bases; J trimming: 4 bases; junction bases outside the gene matches: 6. The CDR3 has 16 amino acids. Study-level results: The study labeled 150 to 200 TCR beta chains cytomegalovirus-associated. Confirmation in vitro established that a few CMV-associated chains were specific for CMV antigens.

A word on this clone: What it binds is unknown.

Sequencing was performed with immunoSEQ multiplex PCR; in TCRdb, only in-frame clones are kept and a portion is missing. This table holds 59,000 or so clones, approximately 92% found once. Sequenced input: PBMCs. This TCR was sampled from a woman in her late teens or twenties in good health and CMV-seronegative. The rearrangement links TRBV11-2 to TRBJ2-2; 8 positions match TRBD2. The CDR3 DNA sequence: TGTGCCAGCAGCTTACCTGCGGGAGGTAGCACCGGGGAGCTGTTTTTT. This codes for CASSLPAGGSTGELFF.